The rows below give T cell receptor beta chains drawn from one sample of a study of blood T cell repertoires in COVID-19. The assay was immunoSEQ multiplex PCR, and TCRdb's table has in-frame clones only and misses some. The sample yields some 350,000 clones, about 90% seen once. Material for sequencing was PBMCs or T cells enriched from blood (not recorded which). The receptors come from a woman aged 25 to 39 who had recovered from COVID-19. CDR3s include the opening cysteine and the closing phenylalanine or tryptophan. The order of the fields is D gene, J gene, V gene, clone size, CDR3 protein, CDR3 DNA. D genes are given only for firm matches. Size is omitted from some rows. Given values are once, few, many or a class for expanded clones.

>TRBD1|TRBJ1-2|TRBV29-1|NA
CSVKQGTNYGYTF
TGCAGCGTTAAACAGGGGACTAACTATGGCTACACCTTC
>TRBD1|TRBJ2-7|TRBV11-2|NA
CASSLSTGFSYEQYF
TGTGCCAGCAGCTTATCGACAGGGTTCTCCTACGAGCAGTACTTC
>NA|TRBJ1-1|TRBV18|NA
CASREHSNTEAFF
TGTGCCAGCCGGGAACACTCGAACACTGAAGCTTTCTTT
>NA|TRBJ2-5|TRBV15|few
CATSRGGRETQYF
TGTGCCACCAGCAGGGGGGGACGGGAGACCCAGTACTTC
>NA|TRBJ1-5|TRBV7-9|NA
CASSSQNQPQHF
TGTGCCAGCAGCTCCCAGAATCAGCCCCAGCATTTT
>NA|TRBJ2-3|TRBV5-1|NA
CASSLEAGAYTDTQYF
TGCGCCAGCAGCTTGGAGGCAGGGGCGTACACAGATACGCAGTATTTT
>NA|TRBJ2-1|TRBV27|few
CASSFSGWNEQFF
TGTGCCAGCAGTTTCTCAGGGTGGAATGAGCAGTTCTTC
>NA|TRBJ2-3|TRBV11-2|NA
CASSSYSSTDTQYF
TGTGCCAGCAGCTCTTACTCTAGCACAGATACGCAGTATTTT
>NA|TRBJ2-2|TRBV13|NA
CASSFKGEGTGELFF
TGTGCCAGCAGCTTTAAGGGGGAGGGGACCGGGGAGCTGTTTTTT
>TRBD2|TRBJ2-1|TRBV15|NA
CATSSRLAGDEQFF
TGTGCCACCAGCAGTCGTCTAGCGGGCGATGAGCAGTTCTTC
>NA|TRBJ1-2|TRBV25-1|NA
CASSKRDRRDGYTF
TGTGCCAGCAGTAAAAGAGACAGGAGAGATGGCTACACCTTC
>NA|TRBJ1-2|TRBV28|NA
CASSLGGGGGYTF
TGTGCCAGCAGTTTAGGGGGGGGTGGCGGCTACACCTTC
>NA|TRBJ1-4|TRBV10-3|NA
CAISGTENEKLFF
TGTGCCATCTCCGGGACTGAGAATGAAAAACTGTTTTTT
>TRBD1|TRBJ1-2|TRBV5-6|NA
CASSSDRGRRVYGYTF
TGTGCCAGCAGCTCGGACAGGGGGAGAAGAGTCTATGGCTACACCTTC
>TRBD1|TRBJ1-2|TRBV2|NA
CASSSGQGHYGYTF
TGTGCCAGCAGTTCAGGACAGGGGCACTATGGCTACACCTTC
>NA|TRBJ1-5|TRBV6-5|NA
CASSYSATREDQPQHF
TGTGCCAGCAGTTACTCGGCCACCAGGGAGGACCAGCCCCAGCATTTT
>NA|TRBJ2-2|TRBV7-6|NA
CASSLFEGPNTGELFF
TGTGCCAGCAGCTTATTTGAGGGTCCGAACACCGGGGAGCTGTTTTTT
>NA|TRBJ1-3|TRBV21-1|NA
CASSKNSQSSGNTIYF
TGTGCCAGCAGCAAAAACAGCCAGAGCTCTGGAAACACCATATATTTT
>TRBD1|TRBJ2-1|TRBV5-1|NA
CASTELGWDSYNEQFF
TGCGCCAGCACCGAGCTTGGATGGGACAGCTACAATGAGCAGTTCTTC
>NA|TRBJ1-1|TRBV3-1/TRBV3-2|NA
CASSQGLLNTEAFF
TGTGCCAGCAGCCAAGGACTGCTGAACACTGAAGCTTTCTTT
>NA|TRBJ2-2|TRBV7-9|NA
CASSYPPGSTGELFF
TGTGCCAGCAGCTATCCCCCAGGTTCTACCGGGGAGCTGTTTTTT
>NA|TRBJ2-7|TRBV27|few
CASSLRRGNEQYF
TGTGCCAGCAGTTTACGTCGGGGGAACGAGCAGTACTTC
>NA|TRBJ1-2|TRBV3-1/TRBV3-2|NA
CASSQAPGGVGNYGYTF
TGTGCCAGCAGCCAAGCCCCAGGCGGGGTTGGGAACTATGGCTACACCTTC
>TRBD2|TRBJ2-1|TRBV3-1/TRBV3-2|NA
CASSLPRGGAHNEQFF
TGTGCCAGCAGCCTCCCTCGCGGGGGGGCCCACAATGAGCAGTTCTTC